This TCR beta chain was recorded in a study of blood T cell repertoires in COVID-19. The overall study: Whether acute or convalescent, the COVID-19 samples came from the United States, Italy and Spain. The cDNA or gDNA used as material had been derived from T cells, B-cell-depleted T cells, or PBMCs.

This clone has just one count. Study processing details: Estimated nucleated cell counts came from reference gene primer amplification. Clones were read by immunoSEQ multiplex PCR, and TCRdb kept only the in-frame ones, dropping some. V, J and clone size are those of that table, while D and trimming were read from the DNA. The repertoire holds about 90,000 clones, with 89% as singletons. Germline lookup yields CDR1 MDHEN and CDR2 SYDVKM. Trimming stripped 7 bases from V and 3 bases from J, with 13 bases between. The CDR3 is 13 residues long. The chain has TRBV28 and TRBJ2-7; D possibly corresponds to TRBD1 (6 bases). This sequence originates from a woman aged 65 to 85 with acute or convalescent COVID-19. Material for sequencing was peripheral blood. The CDR3 DNA sequence: TGTGCCAGCACTTACAGGGACCACTACGAGCAGTACTTC. Amino acid sequence: CASTYRDHYEQYF.